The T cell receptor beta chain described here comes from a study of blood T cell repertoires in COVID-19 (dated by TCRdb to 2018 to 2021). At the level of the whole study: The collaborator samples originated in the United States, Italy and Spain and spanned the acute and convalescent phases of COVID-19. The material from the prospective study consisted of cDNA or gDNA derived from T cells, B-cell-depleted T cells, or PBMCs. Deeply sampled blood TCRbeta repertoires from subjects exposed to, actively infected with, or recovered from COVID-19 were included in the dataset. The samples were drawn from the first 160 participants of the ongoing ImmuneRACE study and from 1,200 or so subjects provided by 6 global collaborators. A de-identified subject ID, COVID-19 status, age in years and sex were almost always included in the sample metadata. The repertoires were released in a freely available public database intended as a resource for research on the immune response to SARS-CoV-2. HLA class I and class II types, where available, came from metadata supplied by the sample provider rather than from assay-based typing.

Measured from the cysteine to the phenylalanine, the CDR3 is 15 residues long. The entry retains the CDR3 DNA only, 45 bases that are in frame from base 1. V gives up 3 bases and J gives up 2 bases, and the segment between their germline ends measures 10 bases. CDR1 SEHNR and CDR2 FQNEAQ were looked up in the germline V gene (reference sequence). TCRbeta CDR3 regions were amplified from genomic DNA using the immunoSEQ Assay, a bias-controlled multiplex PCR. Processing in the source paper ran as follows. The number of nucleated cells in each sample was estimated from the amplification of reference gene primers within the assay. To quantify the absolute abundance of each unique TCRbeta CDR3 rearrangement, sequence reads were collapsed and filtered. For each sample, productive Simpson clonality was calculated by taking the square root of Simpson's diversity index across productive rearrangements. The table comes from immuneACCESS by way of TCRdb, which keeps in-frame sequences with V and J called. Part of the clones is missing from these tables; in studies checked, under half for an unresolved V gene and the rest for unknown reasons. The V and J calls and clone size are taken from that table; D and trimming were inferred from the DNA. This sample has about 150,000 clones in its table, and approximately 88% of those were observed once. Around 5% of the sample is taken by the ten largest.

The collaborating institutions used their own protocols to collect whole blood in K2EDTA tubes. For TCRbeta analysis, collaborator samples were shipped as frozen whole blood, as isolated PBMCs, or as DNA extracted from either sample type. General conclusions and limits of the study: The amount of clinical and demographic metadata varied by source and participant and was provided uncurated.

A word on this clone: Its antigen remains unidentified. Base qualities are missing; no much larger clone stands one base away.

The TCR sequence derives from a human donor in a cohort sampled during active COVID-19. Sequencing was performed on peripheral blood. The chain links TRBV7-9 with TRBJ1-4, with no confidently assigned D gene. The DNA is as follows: TGTGCCAGCAGCTTTAGCGGAGCTACTAATGAAAAACTGTTTTTT. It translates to CASSFSGATNEKLFF.